The rows below give T cell receptor beta chains drawn from one sample of a study of blood T cell repertoires in COVID-19. Generated by immunoSEQ multiplex PCR, the TCRdb table keeps only in-frame clones and is missing some. This sample has 140,000 to 150,000 clones; 70% to 90% occur once, and the top ten carry 1.5% to 2%. The sequencing input was peripheral blood. The receptors shown here come from a man between 65 and 79 years old with acute or convalescent COVID-19. Both conserved end residues are trimmed from each CDR3. Each record gives: D gene, V gene, CDR3 protein. The D gene is left open where the match is weak.

>NA|TRBV5-6
ASSLLQGAQY
>TRBD2|TRBV19
ASSSTSGRGETQY
>NA|TRBV7-6
ASSPQSQRGFGNTIY
>NA|TRBV30
AWSMGGPEAF
>TRBD2|TRBV27
ASSPARAREAGELF
>NA|TRBV14
ASSQVEWSSSTDTQY
>NA|TRBV5-6
ASSLTGANTGELF
>NA|TRBV3-1/TRBV3-2
ASSQGDTHNYGYT
>NA|TRBV7-2
ASSLVGGVNTGELF
>NA|TRBV30
AWSLRGASNQPQH
>TRBD1|TRBV19
ASSIFWQGAGETQY
>TRBD2|TRBV7-9
ASSLFGGDNEQF
>NA|TRBV12-3/TRBV12-4
ASSLGRGNEQY
>NA|TRBV6-1
ASSESGDTYEQY
>TRBD1|TRBV5-1
ASSLMDRVQETQY
>TRBD1|TRBV7-8
ASSPRQGTNEKLF
>NA|TRBV5-1
ASSLWTAGGYT